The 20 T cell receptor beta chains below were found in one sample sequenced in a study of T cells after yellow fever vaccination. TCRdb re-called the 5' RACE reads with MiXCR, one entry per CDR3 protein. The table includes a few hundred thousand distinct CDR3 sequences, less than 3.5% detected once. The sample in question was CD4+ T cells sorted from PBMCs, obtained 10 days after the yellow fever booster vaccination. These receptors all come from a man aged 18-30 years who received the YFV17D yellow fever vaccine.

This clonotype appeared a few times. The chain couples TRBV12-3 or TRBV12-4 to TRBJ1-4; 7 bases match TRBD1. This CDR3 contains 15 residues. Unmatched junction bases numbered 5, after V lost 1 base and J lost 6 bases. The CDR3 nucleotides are TGTGCCAGCAGTTTAGAAGGGGGCGCGGATGAAAAACTGTTTTTT. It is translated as CASSLEGGADEKLFF.

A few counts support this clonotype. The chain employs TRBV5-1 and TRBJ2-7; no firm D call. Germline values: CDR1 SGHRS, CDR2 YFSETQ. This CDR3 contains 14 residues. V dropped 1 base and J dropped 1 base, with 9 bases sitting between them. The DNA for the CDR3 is TGCGCCAGCAGCTTGAACAGAAAGTCCTACGAGCAGTACTTC. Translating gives CASSLNRKSYEQYF.

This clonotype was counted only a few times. The CDR3 region is CASTTLGTFGANVLTF. The CDR3 nucleotides read TGTGCCAGCACCACCCTCGGGACATTTGGGGCCAACGTCCTGACTTTC. J is TRBJ2-6 and V is TRBV2; maybe TRBD1 (6 bases). Germline V gene lookup returns CDR1 SNHLY and CDR2 FYNNEI. The CDR3 covers 16 residues. Deletions cut 7 bases from V and 3 bases from J, with 16 bases between.

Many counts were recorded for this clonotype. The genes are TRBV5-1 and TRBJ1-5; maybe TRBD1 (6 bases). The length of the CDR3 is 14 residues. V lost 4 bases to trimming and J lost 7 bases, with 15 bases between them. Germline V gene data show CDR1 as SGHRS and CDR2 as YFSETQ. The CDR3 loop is CASSPEGGGQPQHF. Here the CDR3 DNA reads TGCGCCAGCAGCCCTGAGGGGGGCGGCCAGCCCCAGCATTTT.

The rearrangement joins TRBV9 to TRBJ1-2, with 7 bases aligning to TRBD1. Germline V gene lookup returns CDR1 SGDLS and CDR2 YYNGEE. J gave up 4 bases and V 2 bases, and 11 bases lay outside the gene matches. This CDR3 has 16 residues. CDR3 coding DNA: TGTGCCAGCAGCGTGGAGAGGACAGGAGGTTCCTATGGCTACACCTTC. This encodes CASSVERTGGSYGYTF. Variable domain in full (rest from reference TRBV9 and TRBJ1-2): DSGVTQTPKHLITATGQRVTLRCSPRSGDLSVYWYQQSLDQGLQFLIQYYNGEERAKGNILERFSAQQFPDLHSELNLSSLELGDSALYFCASSVERTGGSYGYTFGSGTRLTVV.

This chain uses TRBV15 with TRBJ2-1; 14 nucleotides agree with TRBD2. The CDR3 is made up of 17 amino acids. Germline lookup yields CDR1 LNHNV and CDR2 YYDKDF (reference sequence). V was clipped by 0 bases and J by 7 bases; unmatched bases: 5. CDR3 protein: CATSRDEGLAGENEQFF. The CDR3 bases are TGTGCCACCAGCAGAGATGAGGGACTAGCGGGGGAAAATGAGCAGTTCTTC.

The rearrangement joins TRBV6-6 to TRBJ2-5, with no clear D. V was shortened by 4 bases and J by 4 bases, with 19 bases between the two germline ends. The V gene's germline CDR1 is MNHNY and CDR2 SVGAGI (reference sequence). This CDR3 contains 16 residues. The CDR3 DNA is TGTGCCAGCAGTTTTTTGTACGGAGTGGAACTAGAGACCCAGTACTTC. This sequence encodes CASSFLYGVELETQYF.

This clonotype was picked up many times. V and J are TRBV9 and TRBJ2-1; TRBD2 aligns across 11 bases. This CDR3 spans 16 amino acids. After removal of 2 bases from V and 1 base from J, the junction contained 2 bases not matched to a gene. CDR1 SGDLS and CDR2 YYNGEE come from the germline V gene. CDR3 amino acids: CASSVSGGVSYNEQFF. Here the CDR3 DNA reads TGTGCCAGCAGCGTTAGCGGGGGGGTATCCTACAATGAGCAGTTCTTC.

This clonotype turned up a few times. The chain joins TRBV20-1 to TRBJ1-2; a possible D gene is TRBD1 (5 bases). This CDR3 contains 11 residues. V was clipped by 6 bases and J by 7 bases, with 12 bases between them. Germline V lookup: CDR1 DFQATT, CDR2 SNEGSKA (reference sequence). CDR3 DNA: TGCAGTGCAGCTTCGGGGGGTGGCTACACCTTC. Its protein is CSAASGGGYTF.

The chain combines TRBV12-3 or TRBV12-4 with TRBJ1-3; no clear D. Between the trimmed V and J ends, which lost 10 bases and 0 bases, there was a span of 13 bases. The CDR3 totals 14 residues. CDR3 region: CANLEGFSGNTIYF. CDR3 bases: TGTGCCAACCTCGAGGGCTTCTCTGGAAACACCATATATTTT.

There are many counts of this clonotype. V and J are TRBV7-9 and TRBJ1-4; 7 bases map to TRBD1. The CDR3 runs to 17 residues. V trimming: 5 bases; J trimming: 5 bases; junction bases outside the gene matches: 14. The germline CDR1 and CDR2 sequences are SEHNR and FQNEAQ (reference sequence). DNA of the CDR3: TGTGCCAGCAGCCGGACAGGAAGGTCCGCCTTAAATGAAAAACTGTTTTTT. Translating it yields CASSRTGRSALNEKLFF.

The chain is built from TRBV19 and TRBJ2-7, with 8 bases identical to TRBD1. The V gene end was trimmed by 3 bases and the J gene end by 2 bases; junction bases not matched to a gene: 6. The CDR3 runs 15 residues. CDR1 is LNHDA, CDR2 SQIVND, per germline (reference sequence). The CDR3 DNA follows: TGTGCCAGTAGTATTCCGGGACAGGACACCTACGAGCAGTACTTC. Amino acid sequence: CASSIPGQDTYEQYF. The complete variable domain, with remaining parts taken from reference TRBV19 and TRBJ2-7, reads DGGITQSPKYLFRKEGQNVTLSCEQNLNHDAMYWYRQDPGQGLRLIYYSQIVNDFQKGDIAEGYSVSREKKESFPLTVTSAQKNPTAFYLCASSIPGQDTYEQYFGPGTRLTVT.

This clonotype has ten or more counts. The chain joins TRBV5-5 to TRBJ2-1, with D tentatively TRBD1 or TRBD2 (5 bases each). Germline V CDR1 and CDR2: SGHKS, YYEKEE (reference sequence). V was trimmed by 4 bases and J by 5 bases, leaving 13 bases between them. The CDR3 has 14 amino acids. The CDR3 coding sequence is TGTGCCAGCAGCGTGATGGGACCTGACAATGAGCAGTTCTTC. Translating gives CASSVMGPDNEQFF. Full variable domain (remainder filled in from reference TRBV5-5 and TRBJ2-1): DAGVTQSPTHLIKTRGQQVTLRCSPISGHKSVSWYQQVLGQGPQFIFQYYEKEERGRGNFPDRFSARQFPNYSSELNVNALLLGDSALYLCASSVMGPDNEQFFGPGTRLTVL.

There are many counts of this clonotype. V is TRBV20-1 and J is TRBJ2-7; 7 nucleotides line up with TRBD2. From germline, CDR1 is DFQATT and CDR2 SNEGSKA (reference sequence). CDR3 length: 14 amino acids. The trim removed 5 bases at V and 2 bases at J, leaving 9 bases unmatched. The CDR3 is CSARSGTTTYEQYV. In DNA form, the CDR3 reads TGCAGTGCTCGCTCCGGGACTACGACCTACGAGCAGTACGTC.

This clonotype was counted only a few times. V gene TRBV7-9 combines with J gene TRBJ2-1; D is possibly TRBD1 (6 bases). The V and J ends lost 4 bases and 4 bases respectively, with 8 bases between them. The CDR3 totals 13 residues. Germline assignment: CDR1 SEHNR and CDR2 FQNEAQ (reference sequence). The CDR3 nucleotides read TGTGCCAGCAGCTCGGGACATTACAATGAGCAGTTCTTC. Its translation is CASSSGHYNEQFF.

This CDR3 reads CASSQDRFRGSTDTQYF. In DNA, the CDR3 is TGCGCCAGCAGCCAAGATCGGTTCAGGGGTAGCACAGATACGCAGTATTTT. The chain carries TRBV4-1 and TRBJ2-3; a possible D gene is TRBD1 (6 bases). CDR3 length equals 17 residues. CDR1 and CDR2 (germline): MGHRA, YSYEKL. The V and J ends lost 0 bases and 0 bases respectively, with 13 bases between them.

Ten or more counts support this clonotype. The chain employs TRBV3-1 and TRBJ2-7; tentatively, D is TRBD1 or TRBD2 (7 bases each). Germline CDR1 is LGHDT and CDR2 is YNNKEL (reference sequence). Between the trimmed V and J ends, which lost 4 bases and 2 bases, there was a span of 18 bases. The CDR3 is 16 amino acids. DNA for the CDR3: TGTGCCAGCAGCCGAGACAGCGGGACAGCCCCCTACGAGCAGTACTTC. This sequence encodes CASSRDSGTAPYEQYF.

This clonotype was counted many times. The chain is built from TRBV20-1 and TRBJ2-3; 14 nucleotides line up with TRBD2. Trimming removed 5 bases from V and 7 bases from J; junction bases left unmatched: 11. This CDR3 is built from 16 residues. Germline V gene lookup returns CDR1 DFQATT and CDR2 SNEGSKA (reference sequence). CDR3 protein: CSAPGGLAGALNTQYF. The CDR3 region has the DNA TGCAGTGCTCCCGGGGGACTAGCGGGGGCCCTGAATACGCAGTATTTT.

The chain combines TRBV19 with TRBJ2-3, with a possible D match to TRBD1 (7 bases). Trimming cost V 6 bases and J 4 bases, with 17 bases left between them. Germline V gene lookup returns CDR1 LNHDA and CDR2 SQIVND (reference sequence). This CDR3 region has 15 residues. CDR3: CASSPGGTIADTQYF. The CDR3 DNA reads TGTGCCAGTAGCCCAGGGGGGACAATCGCAGATACGCAGTATTTT.

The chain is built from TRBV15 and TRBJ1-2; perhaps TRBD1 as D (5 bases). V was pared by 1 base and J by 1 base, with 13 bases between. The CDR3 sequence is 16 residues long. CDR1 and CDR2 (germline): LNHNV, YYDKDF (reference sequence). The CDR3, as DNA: TGTGCCACCAGCAGAGGGGGGTCCGCGGGTAACTATGGCTACACCTTC. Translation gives CATSRGGSAGNYGYTF.